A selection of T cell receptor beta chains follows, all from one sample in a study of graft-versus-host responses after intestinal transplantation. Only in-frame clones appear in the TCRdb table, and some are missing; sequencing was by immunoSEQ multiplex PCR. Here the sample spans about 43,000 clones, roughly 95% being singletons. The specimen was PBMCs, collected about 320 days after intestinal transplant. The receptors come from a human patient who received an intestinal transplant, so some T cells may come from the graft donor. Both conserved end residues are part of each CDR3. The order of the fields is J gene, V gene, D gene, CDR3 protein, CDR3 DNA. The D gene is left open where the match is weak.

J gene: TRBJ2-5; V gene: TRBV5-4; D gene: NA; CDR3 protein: CASSSGGPRWTQYF; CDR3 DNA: TGTGCCAGCAGCTCCGGGGGGCCCAGATGGACCCAGTACTTC
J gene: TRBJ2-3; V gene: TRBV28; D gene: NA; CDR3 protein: CASSLDGDARDTQYF; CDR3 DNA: TGTGCCAGCAGTTTGGATGGGGACGCCAGAGATACGCAGTATTTT
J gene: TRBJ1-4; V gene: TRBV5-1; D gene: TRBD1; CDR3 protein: CASSSGTANEKPFF; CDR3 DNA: TGCGCCAGCAGCTCCGGGACAGCTAATGAAAAACCGTTTTTT
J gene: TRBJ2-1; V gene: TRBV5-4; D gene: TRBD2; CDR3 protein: CASSLRTSGSGNEQFF; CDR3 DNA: TGTGCCAGCAGCCTACGGACTAGCGGGAGTGGGAATGAGCAGTTCTTC
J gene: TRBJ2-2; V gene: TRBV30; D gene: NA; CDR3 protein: CAWSRAFNTGELFF; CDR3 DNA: TGTGCCTGGAGTCGAGCGTTCAACACCGGGGAGCTGTTTTTT
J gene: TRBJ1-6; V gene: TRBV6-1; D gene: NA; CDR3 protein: CASSEEGRGLASPLHF; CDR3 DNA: TGTGCCAGCAGTGAAGAGGGCCGGGGGCTTGCTTCACCCCTCCACTTT
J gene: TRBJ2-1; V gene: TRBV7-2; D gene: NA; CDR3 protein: CASSLRFREQFF; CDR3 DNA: TGTGCCAGCAGCCTCCGATTTCGAGAGCAGTTCTTC
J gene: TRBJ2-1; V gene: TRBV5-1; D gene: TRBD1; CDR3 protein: CASSSPGRQGEQFF; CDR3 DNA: TGCGCCAGCAGCTCCCCGGGACGACAGGGTGAGCAGTTCTTC
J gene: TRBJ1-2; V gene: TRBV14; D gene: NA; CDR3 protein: CASSQAPGGPTTF; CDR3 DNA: TGTGCCAGCAGCCAAGCGCCCGGGGGTCCCACAACCTTC
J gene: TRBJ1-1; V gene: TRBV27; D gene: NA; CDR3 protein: CASSFSGPVGYLNTEAFF; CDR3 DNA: TGTGCCAGCAGTTTTTCCGGACCTGTGGGTTACCTGAACACTGAAGCTTTCTTT
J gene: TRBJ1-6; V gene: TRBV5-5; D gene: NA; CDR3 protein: CASSLVVGGVNRNSPLHF; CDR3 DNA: TGTGCCAGCAGCTTGGTTGTCGGGGGGGTAAATCGAAATTCACCCCTCCACTTT